This TCR beta chain emerged from a study of T-cell reconstitution after alpha-beta-depleted transplantation in children. Unique molecular identifiers were used to barcode this TCRbeta library. TCRdb redid the calling of the PCR reads with MiXCR, one entry per CDR3 protein. The top ten clones hold around 5.6% of a sample with hundreds of thousands of distinct CDR3 sequences, roughly an eighth of them seen once. This clonotype was found a few times. This CDR3 spans 15 amino acids. Trimming cost V 4 bases and J 12 bases; bases outside gene matches: 11. This TCR was sampled from a human donor who donated a stem cell graft to a child with combined immunodeficiency. Sequencing used PBMCs from the stem cell graft donor, obtained from the stem cell graft. The chain couples TRBV12-3 or TRBV12-4 to TRBJ2-7; 14 bases fit TRBD2. CDR3 coding DNA: TGTGCCAGCAGTTACTCCGGGACTAGCGGGAGTATACGGTACTTC. This codes for CASSYSGTSGSIRYF.